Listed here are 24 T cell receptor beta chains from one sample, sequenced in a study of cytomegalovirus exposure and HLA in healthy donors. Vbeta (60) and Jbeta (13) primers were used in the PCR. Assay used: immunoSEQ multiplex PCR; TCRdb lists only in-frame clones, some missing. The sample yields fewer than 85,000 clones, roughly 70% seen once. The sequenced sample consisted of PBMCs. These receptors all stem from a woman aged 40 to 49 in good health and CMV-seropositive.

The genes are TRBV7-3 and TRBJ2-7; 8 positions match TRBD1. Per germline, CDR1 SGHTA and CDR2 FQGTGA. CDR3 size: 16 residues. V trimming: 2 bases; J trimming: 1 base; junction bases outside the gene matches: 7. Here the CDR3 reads CASSLRPGQGSYEQYF. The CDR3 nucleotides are TGTGCCAGCAGCTTACGTCCAGGACAGGGTTCCTACGAGCAGTACTTC.

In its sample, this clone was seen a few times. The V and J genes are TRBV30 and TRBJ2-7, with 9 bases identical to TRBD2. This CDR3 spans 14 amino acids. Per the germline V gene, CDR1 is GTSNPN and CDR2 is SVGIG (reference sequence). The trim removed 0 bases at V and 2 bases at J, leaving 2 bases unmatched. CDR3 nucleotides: TGTGCCTGGAGTGTGACTAGCGGCCCCTACGAGCAGTACTTC. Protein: CAWSVTSGPYEQYF.

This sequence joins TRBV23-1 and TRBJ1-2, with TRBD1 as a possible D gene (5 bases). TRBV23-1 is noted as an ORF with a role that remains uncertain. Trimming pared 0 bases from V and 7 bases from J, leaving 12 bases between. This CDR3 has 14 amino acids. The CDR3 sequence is CASSQSLGAGGYTF. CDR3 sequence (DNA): TGCGCCAGCAGTCAATCGTTAGGGGCAGGTGGCTACACCTTC.

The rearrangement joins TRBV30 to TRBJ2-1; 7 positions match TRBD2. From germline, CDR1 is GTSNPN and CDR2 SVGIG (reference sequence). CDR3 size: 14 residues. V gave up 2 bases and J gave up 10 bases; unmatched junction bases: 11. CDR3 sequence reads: CAWSTGLTLLEQFF. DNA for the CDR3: TGTGCCTGGAGTACGGGACTAACGCTTTTGGAGCAGTTCTTC.

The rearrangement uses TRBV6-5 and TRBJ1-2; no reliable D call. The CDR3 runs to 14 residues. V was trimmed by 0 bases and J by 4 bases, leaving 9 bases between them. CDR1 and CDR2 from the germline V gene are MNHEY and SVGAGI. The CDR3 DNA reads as TGTGCCAGCAGTTACTCGAGGGTGGGCTATGGCTACACCTTC. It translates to CASSYSRVGYGYTF.

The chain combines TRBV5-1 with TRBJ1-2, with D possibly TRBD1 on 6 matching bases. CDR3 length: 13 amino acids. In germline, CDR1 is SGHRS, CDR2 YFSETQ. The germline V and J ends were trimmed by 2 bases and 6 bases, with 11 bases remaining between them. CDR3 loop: CASSLGGDDGYTF. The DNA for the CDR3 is TGCGCCAGCAGCTTAGGGGGGGATGATGGCTACACCTTC.

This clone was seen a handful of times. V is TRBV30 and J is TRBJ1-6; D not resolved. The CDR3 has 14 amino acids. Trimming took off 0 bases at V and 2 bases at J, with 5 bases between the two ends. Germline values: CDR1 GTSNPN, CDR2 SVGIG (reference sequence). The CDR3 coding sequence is TGTGCCTGGAGTGTCAGTACCTATAATTCACCCCTCCACTTT. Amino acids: CAWSVSTYNSPLHF.

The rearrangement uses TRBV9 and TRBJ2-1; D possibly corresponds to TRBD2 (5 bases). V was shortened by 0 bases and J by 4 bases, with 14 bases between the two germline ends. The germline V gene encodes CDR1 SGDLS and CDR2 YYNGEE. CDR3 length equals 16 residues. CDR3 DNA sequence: TGTGCCAGCAGCGTAGGGGAGCGCCCAAAATACAATGAGCAGTTCTTC. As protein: CASSVGERPKYNEQFF.

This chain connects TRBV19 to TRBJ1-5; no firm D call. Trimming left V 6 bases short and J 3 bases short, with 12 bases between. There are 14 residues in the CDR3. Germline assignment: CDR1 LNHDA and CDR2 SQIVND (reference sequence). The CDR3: CASSFSGFNQPQHF. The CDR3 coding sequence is TGTGCCAGTAGCTTCTCGGGGTTCAATCAGCCCCAGCATTTT.

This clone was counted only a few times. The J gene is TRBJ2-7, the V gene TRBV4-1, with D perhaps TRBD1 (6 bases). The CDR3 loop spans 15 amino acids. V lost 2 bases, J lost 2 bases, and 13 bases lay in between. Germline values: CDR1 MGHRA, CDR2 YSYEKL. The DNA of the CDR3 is TGCGCCAGCAGCCAACCCGGGACATCTACCTACGAGCAGTACTTC. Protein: CASSQPGTSTYEQYF.

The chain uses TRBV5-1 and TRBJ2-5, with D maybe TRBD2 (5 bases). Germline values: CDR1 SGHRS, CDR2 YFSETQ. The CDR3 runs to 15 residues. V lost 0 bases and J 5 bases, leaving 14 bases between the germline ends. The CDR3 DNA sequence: TGCGCCAGCAGCTTGGGGCCGTCTACGGGGGAGACCCAGTACTTC. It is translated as CASSLGPSTGETQYF.

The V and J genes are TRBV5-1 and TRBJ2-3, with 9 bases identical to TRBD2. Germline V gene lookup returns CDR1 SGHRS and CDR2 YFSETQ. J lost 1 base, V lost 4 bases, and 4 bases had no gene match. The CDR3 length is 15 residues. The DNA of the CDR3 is TGCGCCAGCAGCCTTCGACTAGCGGGCACAGATACGCAGTATTTT. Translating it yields CASSLRLAGTDTQYF.

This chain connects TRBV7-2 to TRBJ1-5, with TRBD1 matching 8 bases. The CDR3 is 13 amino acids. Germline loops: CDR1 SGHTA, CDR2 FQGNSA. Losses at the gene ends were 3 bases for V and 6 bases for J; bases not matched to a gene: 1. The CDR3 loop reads CASSFDRGQPQHF. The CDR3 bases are TGTGCCAGCAGCTTTGACAGGGGTCAGCCCCAGCATTTT.

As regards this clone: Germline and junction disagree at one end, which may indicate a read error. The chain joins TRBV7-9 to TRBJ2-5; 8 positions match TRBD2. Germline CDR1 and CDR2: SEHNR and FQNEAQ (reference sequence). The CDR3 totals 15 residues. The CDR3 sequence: CSSSLALTSVETQYF. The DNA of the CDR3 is TGTTCCAGCAGCTTAGCGCTGACTAGCGTAGAGACCCAGTACTTC.

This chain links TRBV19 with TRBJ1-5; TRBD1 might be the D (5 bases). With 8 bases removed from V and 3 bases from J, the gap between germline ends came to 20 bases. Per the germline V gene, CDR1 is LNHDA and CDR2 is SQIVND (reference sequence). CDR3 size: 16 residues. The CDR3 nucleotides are TGTGCCAGTCATGGGGTTGGGGAAGGGGTCAATCAGCCCCAGCATTTT. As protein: CASHGVGEGVNQPQHF.

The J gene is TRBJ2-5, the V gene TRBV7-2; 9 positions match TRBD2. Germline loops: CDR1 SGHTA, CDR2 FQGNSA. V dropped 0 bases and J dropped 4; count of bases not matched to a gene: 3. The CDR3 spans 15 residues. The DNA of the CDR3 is TGTGCCAGCAGCTTAGCGTTAGCGGGGGTAGAGACCCAGTACTTC. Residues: CASSLALAGVETQYF.

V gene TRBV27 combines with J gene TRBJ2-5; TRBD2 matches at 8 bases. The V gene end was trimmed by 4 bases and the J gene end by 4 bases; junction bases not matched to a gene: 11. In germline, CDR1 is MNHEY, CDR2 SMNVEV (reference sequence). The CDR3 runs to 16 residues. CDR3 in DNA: TGTGCCAGCAGTTCCCTACTCGGCGGGGGGTCAGAGACCCAGTACTTC. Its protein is CASSSLLGGGSETQYF.

DNA of the CDR3: TGTGCCAGCAGCCCCGCTTTACCCGGGACAGGTCTTAATGAAAAACTGTTTTTT. This sequence encodes CASSPALPGTGLNEKLFF. The gene calls are TRBV7-8 and TRBJ1-4; 8 bases line up with TRBD1. With V trimmed by 5 bases and J by 4 bases, 15 bases remained unmatched. In germline, CDR1 is SGHVS, CDR2 FQNEAQ. The CDR3 has 18 residues.

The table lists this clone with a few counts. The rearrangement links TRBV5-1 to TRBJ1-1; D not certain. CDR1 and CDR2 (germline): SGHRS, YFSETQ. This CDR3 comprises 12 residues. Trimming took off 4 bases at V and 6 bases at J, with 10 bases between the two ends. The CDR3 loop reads CASSQRGAEAFF. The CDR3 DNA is TGCGCCAGCAGCCAGCGCGGAGCTGAAGCTTTCTTT.

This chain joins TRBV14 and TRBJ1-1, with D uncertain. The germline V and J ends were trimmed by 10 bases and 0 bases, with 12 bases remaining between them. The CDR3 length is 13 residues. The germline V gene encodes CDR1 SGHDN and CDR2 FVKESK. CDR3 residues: CATAITLNTEAFF. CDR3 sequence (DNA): TGTGCCACCGCCATTACTTTGAACACTGAAGCTTTCTTT.

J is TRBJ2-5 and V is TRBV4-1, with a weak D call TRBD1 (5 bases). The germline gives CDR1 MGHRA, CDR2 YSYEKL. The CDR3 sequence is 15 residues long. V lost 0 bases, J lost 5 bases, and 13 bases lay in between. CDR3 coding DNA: TGCGCCAGCAGCCAAGAAGTTCGCAGGGTCGAGACCCAGTACTTC. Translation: CASSQEVRRVETQYF.

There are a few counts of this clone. CDR3: CASSLARGNEQFF. The CDR3 DNA sequence: TGTGCCAGCAGCTTAGCCAGGGGCAATGAGCAGTTCTTC. This chain connects TRBV7-6 to TRBJ2-1; TRBD1 might be the D (6 bases). Germline CDR1 is SGHVS and CDR2 is FNYEAQ. The CDR3 contains 13 residues. Trimming took off 0 bases at V and 6 bases at J, with 6 bases between the two ends.

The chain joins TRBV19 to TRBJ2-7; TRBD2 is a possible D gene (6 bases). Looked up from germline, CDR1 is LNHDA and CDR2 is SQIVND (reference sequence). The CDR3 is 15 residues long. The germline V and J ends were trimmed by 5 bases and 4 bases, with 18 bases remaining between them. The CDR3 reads CASSQNDLGGYEQYF. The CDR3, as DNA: TGTGCCAGTAGTCAAAATGACTTGGGGGGTTACGAGCAGTACTTC.

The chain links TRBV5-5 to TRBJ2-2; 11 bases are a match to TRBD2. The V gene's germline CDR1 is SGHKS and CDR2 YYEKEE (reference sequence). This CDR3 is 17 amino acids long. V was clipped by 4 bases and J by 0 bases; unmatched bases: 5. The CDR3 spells CASSAGTSGSNTGELFF. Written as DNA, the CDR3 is TGTGCCAGCAGCGCCGGGACTAGCGGATCGAACACCGGGGAGCTGTTTTTT.